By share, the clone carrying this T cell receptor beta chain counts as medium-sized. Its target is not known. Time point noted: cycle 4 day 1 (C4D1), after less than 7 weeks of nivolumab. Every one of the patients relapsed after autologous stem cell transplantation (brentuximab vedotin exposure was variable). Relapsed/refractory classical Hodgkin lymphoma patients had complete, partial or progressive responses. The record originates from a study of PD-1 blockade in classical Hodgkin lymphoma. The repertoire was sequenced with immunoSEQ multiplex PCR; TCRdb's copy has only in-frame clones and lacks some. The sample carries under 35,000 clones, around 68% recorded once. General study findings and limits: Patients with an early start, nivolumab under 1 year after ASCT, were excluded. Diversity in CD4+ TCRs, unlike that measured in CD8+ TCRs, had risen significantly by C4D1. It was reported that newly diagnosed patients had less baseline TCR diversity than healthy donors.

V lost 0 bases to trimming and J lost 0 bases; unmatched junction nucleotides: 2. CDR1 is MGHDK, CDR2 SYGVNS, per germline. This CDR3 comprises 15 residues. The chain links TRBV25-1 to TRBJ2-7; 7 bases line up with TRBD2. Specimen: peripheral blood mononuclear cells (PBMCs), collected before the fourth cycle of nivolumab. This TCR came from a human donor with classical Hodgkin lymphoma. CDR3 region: CASSEYERGSYEQYF. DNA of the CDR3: TGTGCCAGCAGTGAATATGAGCGGGGCTCCTACGAGCAGTACTTC.